Listed below are T cell receptor beta chains from one sample, sequenced in a study of glioma-infiltrating T cells. Each CDR3 protein is one row after TCRdb ran MiXCR on the multiplex PCR reads. The sample carries about 400,000 distinct CDR3 sequences, roughly two fifths recorded once. Sequencing was performed on glioma tissue, nonneoplastic brain tissue, or PBMCs (not recorded which). Source of these receptors: a human donor with low-grade glioma or glioblastoma, undergoing nonglioma brain surgery, or in good health (not recorded which). CDR3s include the opening cysteine and the closing phenylalanine or tryptophan. The order of the fields is J gene, clone size, V gene, D gene, CDR3 DNA, CDR3 protein. A D gene is named only where the DNA matches it firmly. Clone size is stated in some rows and not others, as once, few, many or a class when expanded.

>TRBJ1-5|.|TRBV28|.
TGTGCCAGCAGTTTTCGAGTCAACACTCCGGTGCCCCAGCATTTT
CASSFRVNTPVPQHF
>TRBJ2-5|many|TRBV6-2/TRBV6-3|.
TGTGCCAGCACCGGGTCAAGCCAAGAGACCCAGTACTTC
CASTGSSQETQYF
>TRBJ2-5|few|TRBV6-6|TRBD1
TGTGCCATCAATCGACAGGGGCCAGGGAAAGAGACCCAGTACTTC
CAINRQGPGKETQYF
>TRBJ1-1|.|TRBV29-1|.
TGCAGCGTTGATTCAGCATTAGGTACTGAAGCTTTCTTT
CSVDSALGTEAFF
>TRBJ1-1|.|TRBV4-1|.
TGTGCCAGCAGAGAGGCCGCGAACACTGAAGCTTTCTTT
CASREAANTEAFF
>TRBJ1-5|few|TRBV20-1|TRBD1
TGCAGTGCTAGGGTAGACAGGGGAGAGGGGCAGCCCCAGCATTTT
CSARVDRGEGQPQHF
>TRBJ2-7|many|TRBV6-6|.
TGTGCCAGCAGTTACAGGGAACTACGAGAGCAGTACTTC
CASSYRELREQYF
>TRBJ1-6|.|TRBV27|.
TGTGCCAGCAGTTTAATCCGGTTTGGTGGGTTTTCACCCCTCCACTTT
CASSLIRFGGFSPLHF
>TRBJ2-7|many|TRBV20-1|.
TGCAGTGCTAGGAGGGACAACTACGAGCAGTACTTC
CSARRDNYEQYF
>TRBJ2-1|.|TRBV24-1|.
TGTGCCACCAGTGATCCGGGGTTAAAGCAGTTCTTC
CATSDPGLKQFF
>TRBJ2-5|.|TRBV20-1|TRBD2
TGCAGTGCTAGAGATCGCACTAGCGGACAAGAGACCCATTACTTC
CSARDRTSGQETHYF
>TRBJ2-7|.|TRBV11-3|.
TGTGCCAGCAGCTTAAGGGACTCGGGGGAGCAGTACTTC
CASSLRDSGEQYF
>TRBJ1-2|few|TRBV28|.
TGTGCCAGCAGTCTGACAGCTTACACCTATGGCTACACCTTC
CASSLTAYTYGYTF
>TRBJ2-6|.|TRBV7-2|TRBD1
TGTGCCAGCAGCTTAGTCCCCACAGGGGGTCGAGGGGCCAACGTCCTGACTTTC
CASSLVPTGGRGANVLTF
>TRBJ2-2|once|TRBV24-1|.
TGTGCCACCAGTGATCCGAACACCTGGGAGCTGTTTTTT
CATSDPNTWELFF
>TRBJ2-3|few|TRBV12-3/TRBV12-4|TRBD2
TGTGCCAGCAGTTCCGGGACTAGCCTCACAGATACGCAGTATTTT
CASSSGTSLTDTQYF
>TRBJ2-3|.|TRBV2|.
TGTGCCAGCAGTGCACTGATCACAGATACGCAGTATTTT
CASSALITDTQYF
>TRBJ2-7|.|TRBV4-1|.
TGCGCCAGAAGCCAAGATCGAACGAGGGACGAGCAGTACTTC
CARSQDRTRDEQYF
>TRBJ2-7|many|TRBV27|TRBD1
TGTGCCAGCAGTCCCGGGACAGGCGGGGCGAACGAGCAGTACTTC
CASSPGTGGANEQYF
>TRBJ2-3|few|TRBV7-6|.
TGTGCCAGCAGCTTAGAAAACCTCATCACAGATACGCAGTATTTT
CASSLENLITDTQYF
>TRBJ2-6|few|TRBV28|TRBD2
TGTGCCAGCAGTCCCGGGCGGGGGAGGGTGGCTGGGGCCAACGTCCTGACTTTC
CASSPGRGRVAGANVLTF
>TRBJ1-3|few|TRBV4-1|.
TGCGCCAGCAGCCACCTCGGACGGACGAACACCATATATTTT
CASSHLGRTNTIYF
>TRBJ2-7|.|TRBV20-1|TRBD1
TGCAGTGCTAGAGGTTTCACAGGGGCCAACGAGCAGTACTTC
CSARGFTGANEQYF
>TRBJ2-7|few|TRBV6-5|TRBD1
TGTGCCAGCAGTTACTCCTTGGGACAGGGGGCCTCCTACGAGCAGTACTTC
CASSYSLGQGASYEQYF
>TRBJ2-7|many|TRBV28|TRBD1
TGTGCCAGCAGGCCGACAGGGCCCTACGAGCAGTACTTC
CASRPTGPYEQYF
>TRBJ2-7|.|TRBV7-2|.
TGTGCCAGCAGCTTAGGACACCAATACGAGCAGTACTTC
CASSLGHQYEQYF
>TRBJ2-1|.|TRBV12-3/TRBV12-4|TRBD2
TGTGCCGGCGGGACTAGCGGGAGCGGCAATGAGCAGTTCTTC
CAGGTSGSGNEQFF
>TRBJ2-7|.|TRBV7-2|TRBD1
TGTGCCAGCAGCCCAATACTGGGACAGGGGGCCTACAAGCAGTACTTC
CASSPILGQGAYKQYF
>TRBJ2-3|many|TRBV10-3|.
TGTGCCACAACAGGAACCGATACGCAGTATTTT
CATTGTDTQYF